Listed here is a single TCR beta chain. The sample belongs to a study of T cell changes during pregnancy in multiple sclerosis. Germline loops: CDR1 SGHTA, CDR2 FQGNSA. The CDR3 length is 15 residues. Deletions cut 5 bases from V and 2 bases from J, with 13 bases between. TCRdb's copy holds only in-frame clones and misses some; the assay was immunoSEQ multiplex PCR. The sample records around 65,000 clones, under 95% being singletons. Here the sequenced sample was peripheral blood, taken in the third trimester of pregnancy. The TCR originated in a female donor in good health, enrolled as a control in a pregnancy study. This chain joins TRBV7-2 and TRBJ2-1; possibly TRBD2 for D (7 bases). The CDR3 nucleotides are TGTGCCAGCAGCCCCCGGGGGGCTACCTACAATGAGCAGTTCTTC. Translating gives CASSPRGATYNEQFF.